This T cell receptor (beta chain) was obtained from a study of T cell responses to AZD1222 COVID-19 vaccine. Findings and caveats of the study: Increases in Spike-specific TCR breadth and depth were seen after two AZD1222 doses. Clonal diversity was possibly underestimated, and white British individuals and females predominated among donors.

CDR1 is LGHNA and CDR2 is YNFKEQ in the germline V gene. The CDR3 length is 14 residues. The V segment lost 1 base and the J segment 7 bases; nucleotides outside the gene matches: 7. Concerning this clone itself: The antigen is undetermined.

Clones were sequenced by immunoSEQ multiplex PCR, and TCRdb holds only the in-frame ones, with some missing. The sample has around 110,000 clones, 80% to 90% seen once. The chain joins TRBV4-2 to TRBJ2-7; TRBD1 matches 7 bases. Sequencing used peripheral blood, obtained on day 0 of MenACWY control vaccination. This receptor was taken from an adult in good health. The CDR3 loop reads CASSQATGVREQYF. CDR3 coding DNA: TGTGCCAGCAGCCAAGCAACAGGGGTGAGGGAGCAGTACTTC.